The 11 T cell receptor beta chains in this list originate from one sample, sequenced in a study of blood T cell repertoires in COVID-19. TCRdb's copy holds only in-frame clones and misses some; the assay was immunoSEQ multiplex PCR. The data contain 160,000 or so clones, around 90% of them singletons. Material: peripheral blood. The source is a man aged 18 to 30 with acute or convalescent COVID-19.

V is TRBV4-1 and J is TRBJ2-5; 7 bases map to TRBD1. Germline V CDR1 and CDR2: MGHRA, YSYEKL. V lost 3 bases to trimming and J lost 7 bases; unmatched junction nucleotides: 5. CDR3 size: 13 residues. CDR3 nucleotide sequence: TGCGCCAGCAGCCAGACAGGGTCGGCGACCCAGTACTTC. Translated: CASSQTGSATQYF.

The gene calls are TRBV30 and TRBJ1-2; D unresolved. The V gene lost 1 base and the J gene lost 1 base, with 10 bases spanning the gap. Germline V gives CDR1 GTSNPN, CDR2 SVGIG (reference sequence). The CDR3 covers 14 residues. CDR3 region: CAWSGTGINYGYTF. CDR3 bases: TGTGCCTGGAGTGGGACGGGGATTAACTATGGCTACACCTTC.

The rearrangement uses TRBV19 and TRBJ2-7; D possibly corresponds to TRBD1 (6 bases). This CDR3 spans 16 amino acids. From germline, CDR1 is LNHDA and CDR2 SQIVND (reference sequence). Trimming took 3 bases from V and 2 from J, leaving 17 bases between them. CDR3 protein: CASSIEQGKLTYEQYF. The CDR3 DNA is TGTGCCAGTAGTATCGAACAGGGTAAACTTACCTACGAGCAGTACTTC.

The V call is TRBV30, the J call TRBJ2-3; D unclear. Trimming left V 0 bases short and J 5 bases short, with 3 bases between. The CDR3 totals 11 residues. Germline lookup yields CDR1 GTSNPN and CDR2 SVGIG (reference sequence). The DNA of the CDR3 is TGTGCCTGGAGTGTACAAGATACGCAGTATTTT. This gives the protein CAWSVQDTQYF.

The chain recombines TRBV6-6 with TRBJ2-7; D is possibly TRBD2 (7 bases). Germline CDR1 reads MNHNY; CDR2 reads SVGAGI (reference sequence). The CDR3 is made up of 14 amino acids. Trimming pared 6 bases from V and 2 bases from J, leaving 14 bases between. This CDR3 reads CASSHSGGPYEQYF. The CDR3 nucleotides read TGTGCCAGCAGCCATTCGGGGGGCCCCTACGAGCAGTACTTC.

As for this clone: The identical CDR3 is also encoded by other nucleotide sequences in the sample. The genes are TRBV12-3 or TRBV12-4 and TRBJ2-1; D remains ambiguous. The CDR3 consists of 13 residues. Deletions cut 1 base from V and 3 bases from J, with 4 bases between. The DNA of the CDR3 is TGTGCCAGCAGTTTAGGTAGCTACAATGAGCAGTTCTTC. Its translation is CASSLGSYNEQFF.

The rearrangement links TRBV6-5 to TRBJ1-1; TRBD1 is a possible D gene (5 bases). From germline, CDR1 is MNHEY and CDR2 SVGAGI. V was clipped by 2 bases and J by 7 bases, with 8 bases between them. This CDR3 comprises 12 residues. CDR3 in DNA: TGTGCCAGCAGTTACGGTAGGGGTGAAGCTTTCTTT. As protein: CASSYGRGEAFF.

This rearrangement joins TRBV27 to TRBJ1-1, with 12 positions matching TRBD1. Germline loops: CDR1 MNHEY, CDR2 SMNVEV (reference sequence). The CDR3 runs to 16 residues. J was trimmed by 10 bases and V by 5 bases; bases with no gene match: 14. CDR3 amino acids: CASSPPGQGARIGAFF. The CDR3 DNA is TGTGCCAGCAGTCCGCCGGGACAGGGGGCGCGAATCGGAGCTTTCTTT.

This chain uses TRBV2 with TRBJ1-1; TRBD1 agrees at 8 bases. J was trimmed by 2 bases and V by 6 bases; bases with no gene match: 5. Germline CDR1 is SNHLY and CDR2 is FYNNEI. This CDR3 has 14 amino acids. The DNA of the CDR3 is TGTGCCAGCAGGTCTCAGGGGGCAAACACTGAAGCTTTCTTT. It codes for CASRSQGANTEAFF.

This clone was observed a few times. The chain uses TRBV7-9 and TRBJ2-7; 7 nucleotides align to TRBD2. The CDR3 totals 13 residues. Trimming took 4 bases from V and 5 from J; bases not matched to a gene: 5. Looked up from germline, CDR1 is SEHNR and CDR2 is FQNEAQ (reference sequence). The CDR3 reads CASSWGEGHEQYF. CDR3 bases: TGTGCCAGCAGCTGGGGGGAGGGCCACGAGCAGTACTTC. The full variable domain, its missing parts supplied by reference TRBV7-9 and TRBJ2-7, is DTGVSQNPRHKITKRGQNVTFRCDPISEHNRLYWYRQTLGQGPEFLTYFQNEAQLEKSRLLSDRFSAERPKGSFSTLEIQRTEQGDSAMYLCASSWGEGHEQYFGPGTRLTVT.

This sequence joins TRBV3-1 (or the pseudogene TRBV3-2) and TRBJ1-1; D may be TRBD1 (5 bases). Per germline, CDR1 LGHDT and CDR2 YNNKEL (reference sequence). CDR3 length: 13 amino acids. Between the trimmed V and J ends, which lost 1 base and 10 bases, there was a span of 13 bases. The CDR3 sequence is CASSQASRDAAFF. For the CDR3, the DNA is TGTGCCAGCAGCCAAGCCTCCAGGGATGCAGCTTTCTTT.